These T cell receptor beta chains were read from a single sample in a study of Graves' ophthalmopathy and Graves' hyperthyroidism. MiXCR was run by TCRdb on the multiplex PCR reads, yielding one entry per CDR3 protein. The sample contains about 200,000 distinct CDR3 sequences, less than 30% of which appear only once. Sequencing was performed on peripheral blood. These receptors originate from a man aged 45-65 years with Graves' ophthalmopathy. Each CDR3 is given with its conserved first and last residue. The D gene is left open where the match is weak. Some rows mark clone size as missing; the rest say once, few, many or name a class of expanded clone.

J,size,V,D,CDR3,DNA
TRBJ2-7,many,TRBV12-3/TRBV12-4,TRBD1,CASSLELDRRYEQYF,TGTGCCAGCAGTTTAGAGCTGGACAGGAGATACGAGCAGTACTTC
TRBJ2-5,.,TRBV6-2/TRBV6-3,TRBD1,CASRPLQGKETQYF,TGTGCCAGCAGACCTCTACAGGGGAAGGAGACCCAGTACTTC
TRBJ2-5,many,TRBV28,.,CASSLGGETKETQYF,TGTGCCAGCAGTTTAGGGGGCGAGACTAAAGAGACCCAGTACTTC
TRBJ2-7,.,TRBV5-1,.,CASSWDLTYEQYF,TGCGCCAGCAGCTGGGACTTGACATACGAGCAGTACTTC
TRBJ2-2,.,TRBV12-3/TRBV12-4,.,CASSYQAGELFF,TGTGCCAGCAGTTACCAAGCCGGGGAGCTGTTTTTT
TRBJ2-2,many,TRBV2,.,CASRGMGDATGELFF,TGTGCCAGCAGAGGGATGGGGGATGCCACCGGGGAGCTGTTTTTT
TRBJ2-5,many,TRBV2,.,CASSERLEGTQYF,TGTGCCAGCAGTGAACGGCTAGAGGGGACCCAGTACTTC
TRBJ1-3,many,TRBV4-1,.,CASSPERGRGNTIYF,TGCGCCAGCAGCCCCGAGCGGGGGCGCGGAAACACCATATATTTT
TRBJ1-1,.,TRBV7-9,TRBD1,CASSSRQGSTEAFF,TGTGCCAGCAGCTCTAGACAGGGGAGCACTGAAGCTTTCTTT
TRBJ2-5,few,TRBV6-5,.,CASSYSSPKQTQYF,TGTGCCAGCAGTTACTCCTCCCCCAAGCAGACCCAGTACTTC
TRBJ2-7,many,TRBV5-6,TRBD2,CASSPRLAGGSYEQYF,TGTGCCAGCAGCCCCCGACTAGCGGGAGGGTCCTACGAGCAGTACTTC
TRBJ2-5,few,TRBV6-5,TRBD1,CASSTRGRHETQYF,TGTGCCAGCAGTACCAGGGGGCGGCATGAGACCCAGTACTTC
TRBJ2-7,.,TRBV11-2,.,CASSPTWGLMSYEQYF,TGTGCCAGCAGCCCGACGTGGGGCCTTATGTCCTACGAGCAGTACTTC
TRBJ1-1,many,TRBV7-2,.,CASSWGGPNTEAFF,TGTGCCAGCAGCTGGGGGGGACCCAACACTGAAGCTTTCTTT
TRBJ2-7,many,TRBV12-3/TRBV12-4,.,CASSPGKSGSYEQYF,TGTGCCAGCAGCCCTGGGAAGTCCGGTTCCTACGAGCAGTACTTC
TRBJ2-7,.,TRBV6-1,TRBD1,CASSQDRIGNEQYF,TGTGCCAGCAGTCAGGACAGGATCGGGAACGAGCAGTACTTC
TRBJ2-5,many,TRBV29-1,.,CSVGSRETQYF,TGCAGCGTTGGGTCCCGGGAGACCCAGTACTTC
TRBJ1-6,many,TRBV28,.,CASSVPPASSYNSPLHF,TGTGCCAGCAGCGTGCCCCCTGCTAGCTCCTATAATTCACCCCTCCACTTT
TRBJ2-2,many,TRBV6-2/TRBV6-3,.,CASRTDRSIAGELFF,TGTGCCAGCAGGACGGACAGATCGATTGCCGGGGAGCTGTTTTTT
TRBJ2-5,many,TRBV28,TRBD1,CASTRVGQGEIETQYF,TGTGCCAGCACCCGGGTGGGACAGGGGGAGATAGAGACCCAGTACTTC
TRBJ1-1,.,TRBV20-1,.,CSARLGITEAFF,TGCAGTGCTAGATTGGGTATCACTGAAGCTTTCTTT
TRBJ1-1,many,TRBV10-3,TRBD1,CAIRPGQGANTEAFF,TGTGCCATCAGGCCGGGACAGGGGGCTAACACTGAAGCTTTCTTT
TRBJ2-5,many,TRBV19,TRBD1,CASKRDRESQETQYF,TGTGCCAGCAAAAGGGACAGGGAGTCCCAAGAGACCCAGTACTTC
TRBJ2-4,many,TRBV15,TRBD1,CATSSAGTGGMDIQYF,TGTGCCACCAGCAGCGCTGGAACAGGGGGCATGGACATTCAGTACTTC
TRBJ2-7,many,TRBV18,.,CASSPRDISSYEQYF,TGTGCCAGCTCACCCCGGGACATTTCTTCCTACGAGCAGTACTTC
TRBJ1-1,.,TRBV6-2/TRBV6-3,.,CASSYFKRTEAFF,TGTGCCAGCAGTTACTTTAAGCGGACTGAAGCTTTCTTT
TRBJ2-7,once,TRBV27,TRBD1,CASSPAGTGIHEQYF,TGTGCCAGCAGCCCGGCCGGGACAGGGATCCACGAGCAGTACTTC
TRBJ2-7,many,TRBV19,.,CASSIDLDGAYEQYF,TGTGCCAGTAGTATAGATCTAGACGGAGCCTACGAGCAGTACTTC
TRBJ2-2,.,TRBV6-5,.,CASSYLQGYSTGELFF,TGTGCCAGCAGTTACCTTCAGGGTTATAGCACCGGGGAGCTGTTTTTT
TRBJ2-2,many,TRBV6-2/TRBV6-3,TRBD1,CASRLQGTNTGELFF,TGTGCCAGCAGGTTACAGGGGACGAACACCGGGGAGCTGTTTTTT
TRBJ1-5,many,TRBV12-3/TRBV12-4,TRBD1,CASRVGQASNQPQHF,TGTGCCAGCAGGGTGGGACAGGCTAGCAATCAGCCCCAGCATTTT
TRBJ1-5,.,TRBV7-8,.,CASSLRDPGGNQPQHF,TGTGCCAGCAGCTTACGGGACCCCGGAGGCAATCAGCCCCAGCATTTT
TRBJ1-1,.,TRBV24-1,.,CATSDSHAMNTEAFF,TGTGCCACCAGTGACTCCCATGCCATGAACACTGAAGCTTTCTTT
TRBJ2-5,many,TRBV4-1,TRBD1,CASSQDLIGSLSRGLGQETQYF,TGCGCCAGCAGCCAAGATCTTATCGGATCACTTTCCAGGGGGCTCGGCCAAGAGACCCAGTACTTC
TRBJ2-5,many,TRBV6-2/TRBV6-3,.,CASSYKGRGEETQYF,TGTGCCAGCAGTTACAAGGGCAGGGGAGAAGAGACCCAGTACTTC
TRBJ2-5,many,TRBV12-3/TRBV12-4,.,CASSSGDRFGETQYF,TGTGCCAGCAGTTCGGGGGACAGATTCGGGGAGACCCAGTACTTC
TRBJ2-7,many,TRBV12-3/TRBV12-4,TRBD2,CASSHTSGYEQYF,TGTGCCAGCAGCCACACTAGCGGCTACGAGCAGTACTTC
TRBJ2-5,.,TRBV14,.,CASSQDLWSGTKETQYF,TGTGCCAGCAGCCAAGATTTGTGGAGCGGGACAAAAGAGACCCAGTACTTC
TRBJ1-1,.,TRBV5-4,.,CASSQNGYTEAFF,TGTGCCAGCAGCCAGAACGGTTACACTGAAGCTTTCTTT
TRBJ1-2,many,TRBV4-1,.,CASSRLDGHSNYGYTF,TGCGCCAGCAGCCGGCTAGACGGACACTCTAACTATGGCTACACCTTC
TRBJ1-1,many,TRBV27,.,CASTIPIGRGGNTEAFF,TGTGCCAGCACCATCCCCATCGGCAGGGGAGGGAACACTGAAGCTTTCTTT
TRBJ2-2,.,TRBV28,TRBD2,CASSLGLAVIHPNTGELFF,TGTGCCAGCAGTCTGGGACTAGCGGTAATCCACCCCAACACCGGGGAGCTGTTTTTT
TRBJ2-5,once,TRBV29-1,TRBD1,CSVNGQGQETQYF,TGCAGCGTTAACGGACAGGGACAAGAGACCCAGTACTTC
TRBJ2-7,many,TRBV28,.,CASSLVGTREQYF,TGTGCCAGCAGTTTAGTAGGAACTCGCGAGCAGTACTTC
TRBJ2-2,.,TRBV2,TRBD2,CASITTSGIGGELFF,TGTGCCAGCATTACGACTAGCGGGATCGGCGGGGAGCTGTTTTTT
TRBJ2-7,many,TRBV7-2,TRBD2,CASSLMGLGAYEQYF,TGTGCCAGCAGCTTAATGGGACTAGGGGCCTACGAGCAGTACTTC
TRBJ1-5,once,TRBV6-2/TRBV6-3,TRBD1,CASRGQTYSNQPQHF,TGTGCAAGCAGGGGACAGACCTATAGCAATCAGCCCCAGCATTTT
TRBJ2-5,.,TRBV28,.,CASTKQGLEKTQYF,TGTGCCAGCACAAAACAGGGACTCGAGAAGACCCAGTACTTC
TRBJ2-5,many,TRBV28,.,CAILPPSSGEETQYF,TGTGCCATCTTACCCCCGTCTTCGGGGGAAGAGACCCAGTACTTC
TRBJ2-6,many,TRBV7-2,.,CASSGANVLTF,TGTGCCAGCTCTGGGGCCAACGTCCTGACTTTC
TRBJ2-2,.,TRBV6-5,TRBD1,CASSSDRVIGELFF,TGTGCCAGCAGTTCGGACAGGGTTATCGGGGAGCTGTTTTTT
TRBJ2-5,many,TRBV12-3/TRBV12-4,.,CASSLSGAETQYF,TGTGCCAGCAGTTTATCGGGGGCTGAGACCCAGTACTTC
TRBJ2-4,many,TRBV19,.,CASSMLGKNIQYF,TGTGCCAGTAGTATGTTGGGGAAGAACATTCAGTACTTC
TRBJ2-7,.,TRBV7-8,.,CASSITRAGYEQYF,TGTGCCAGCAGCATCACCAGGGCAGGCTACGAGCAGTACTTC
TRBJ2-7,many,TRBV12-3/TRBV12-4,TRBD2,CASSDGGGTSDEQYF,TGTGCCAGCAGCGATGGGGGGGGGACCTCTGACGAGCAGTACTTC